The clone carrying this TCR beta chain was counted ten times or more. Its antigen remains unidentified. The record originates from a study of T-cell memory formation after mild COVID-19. Background on the study: There were largely donor-specific TCR clusters.

It was 5'RACE with constant-segment primers that produced the TCR alpha and TCR beta cDNA libraries, which carried sample barcodes and UMIs. From the 5' RACE reads, TCRdb called clonotypes with MiXCR, one entry per CDR3 protein. The profile shows more than 110,000 distinct CDR3 sequences, around 27% of them singletons. Study-level results: Shrinking CD4+ clones were chiefly CM and EM; CD8+ ones were chiefly EMRA. Confirmation of SARS-CoV-2 specificity was lacking for second-wave clones peaking day 37.

The CDR3 totals 14 residues. V lost 3 bases and J 1 base, leaving 8 bases between the germline ends. Material: PBMCs or a T cell subset sorted from them (not recorded which). V usage is TRBV12-3 or TRBV12-4 and J usage is TRBJ2-3; D is perhaps TRBD1 (5 bases). The clonotype was recovered from an adult woman who had mild COVID-19 (a few samples of this study predate the infection). Cell type and time point are not known. The CDR3, as DNA: TGTGCCAGCAGTTTGGTAGGGGGCACAGATACGCAGTATTTT. This codes for CASSLVGGTDTQYF.